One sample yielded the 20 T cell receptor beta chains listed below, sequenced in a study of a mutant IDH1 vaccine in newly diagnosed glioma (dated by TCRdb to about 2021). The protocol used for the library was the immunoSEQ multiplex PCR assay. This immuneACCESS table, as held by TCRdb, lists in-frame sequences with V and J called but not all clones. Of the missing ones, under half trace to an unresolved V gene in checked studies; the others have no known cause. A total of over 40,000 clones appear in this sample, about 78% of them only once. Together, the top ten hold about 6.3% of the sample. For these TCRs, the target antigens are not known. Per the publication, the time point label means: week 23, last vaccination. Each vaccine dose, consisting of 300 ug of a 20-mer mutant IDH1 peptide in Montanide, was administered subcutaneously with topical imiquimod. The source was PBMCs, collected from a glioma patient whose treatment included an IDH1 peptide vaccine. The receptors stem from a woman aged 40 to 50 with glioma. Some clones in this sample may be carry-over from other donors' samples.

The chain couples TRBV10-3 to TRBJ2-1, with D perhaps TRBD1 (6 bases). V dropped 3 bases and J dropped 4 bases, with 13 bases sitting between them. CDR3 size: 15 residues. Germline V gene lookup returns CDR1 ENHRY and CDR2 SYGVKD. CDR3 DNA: TGTGCCATCAGTGAAGGCCAAGGGGGTTACAATGAGCAGTTCTTC. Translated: CAISEGQGGYNEQFF.

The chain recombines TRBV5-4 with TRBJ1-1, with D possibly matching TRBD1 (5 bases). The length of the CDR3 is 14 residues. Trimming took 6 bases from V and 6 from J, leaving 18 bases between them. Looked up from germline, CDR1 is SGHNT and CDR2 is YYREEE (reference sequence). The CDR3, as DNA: TGTGCCAGCACCCGCCGGGGCTCGTGGGCTGAAGCTTTCTTT. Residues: CASTRRGSWAEAFF.

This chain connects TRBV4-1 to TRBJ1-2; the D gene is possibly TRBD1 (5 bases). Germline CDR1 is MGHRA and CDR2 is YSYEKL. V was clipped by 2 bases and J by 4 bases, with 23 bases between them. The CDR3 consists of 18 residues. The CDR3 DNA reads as TGCGCCAGCAGCCAACCCCCCGGAGGGGTGGGTTTCAGCTATGGCTACACCTTC. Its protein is CASSQPPGGVGFSYGYTF.

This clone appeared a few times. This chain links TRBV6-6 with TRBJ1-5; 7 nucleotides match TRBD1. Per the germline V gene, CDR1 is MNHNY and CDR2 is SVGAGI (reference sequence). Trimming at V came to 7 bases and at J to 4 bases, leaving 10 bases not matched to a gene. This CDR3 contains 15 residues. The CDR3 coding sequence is TGTGCCAGCACCTCTAGACAGGGATGGAATCAGCCCCAGCATTTT. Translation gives CASTSRQGWNQPQHF.

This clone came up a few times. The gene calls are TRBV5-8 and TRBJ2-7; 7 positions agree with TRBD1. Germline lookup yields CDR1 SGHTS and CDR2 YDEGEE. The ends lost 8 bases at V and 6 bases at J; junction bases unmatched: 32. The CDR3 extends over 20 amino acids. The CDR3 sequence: CARNHQTGQSVFFRPSEQYF. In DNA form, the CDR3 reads TGTGCCAGGAACCATCAAACGGGACAGTCTGTTTTTTTCCGTCCTTCCGAGCAGTACTTC.

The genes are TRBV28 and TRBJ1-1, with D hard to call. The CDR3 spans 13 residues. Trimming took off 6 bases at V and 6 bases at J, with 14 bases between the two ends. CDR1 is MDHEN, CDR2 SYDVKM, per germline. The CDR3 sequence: CASSTILKPEAFF. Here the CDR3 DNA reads TGTGCCAGCAGCACCATTTTAAAGCCTGAAGCTTTCTTT.

The CDR3 bases are TGTGCCAGCAGGGACAGGGGTAGCCACGAGCAGTACTTC. Residues: CASRDRGSHEQYF. The chain has TRBV6-1 and TRBJ2-7, with 9 bases aligning to TRBD1. With 6 bases clipped from V and 5 bases from J, the junction kept 5 bases outside the gene matches. The CDR3 is 13 residues long. In germline, CDR1 is MNHNS, CDR2 SASEGT.

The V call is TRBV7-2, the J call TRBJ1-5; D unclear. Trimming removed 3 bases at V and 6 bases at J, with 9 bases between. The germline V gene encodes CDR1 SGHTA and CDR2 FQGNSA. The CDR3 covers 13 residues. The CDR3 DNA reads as TGTGCCAGCAGCTTCGGAGTAGGTCAGCCCCAGCATTTT. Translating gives CASSFGVGQPQHF.

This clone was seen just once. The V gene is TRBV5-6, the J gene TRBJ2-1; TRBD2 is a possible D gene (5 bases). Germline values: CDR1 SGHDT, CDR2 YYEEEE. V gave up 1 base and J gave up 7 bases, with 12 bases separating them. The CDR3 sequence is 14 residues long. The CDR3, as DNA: TGTGCCAGCAGCTTGACCCTCGGGGTTAATGAGCAGTTCTTC. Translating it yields CASSLTLGVNEQFF. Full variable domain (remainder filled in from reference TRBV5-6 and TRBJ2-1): DAGVTQSPTHLIKTRGQQVTLRCSPKSGHDTVSWYQQALGQGPQFIFQYYEEEERQRGNFPDRFSGHQFPNYSSELNVNALLLGDSALYLCASSLTLGVNEQFFGPGTRLTVL.

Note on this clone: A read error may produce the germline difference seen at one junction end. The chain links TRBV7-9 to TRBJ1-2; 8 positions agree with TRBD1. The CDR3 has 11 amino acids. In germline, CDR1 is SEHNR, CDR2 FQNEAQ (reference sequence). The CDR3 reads CASAPTGDLVF. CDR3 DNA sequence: TGTGCCAGCGCACCGACAGGGGACCTTGTCTTC.

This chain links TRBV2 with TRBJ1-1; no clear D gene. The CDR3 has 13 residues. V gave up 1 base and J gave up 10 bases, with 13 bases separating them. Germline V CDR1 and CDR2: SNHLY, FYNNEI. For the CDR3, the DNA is TGTGCCAGCAGTGAAGAGACGGCATTTGGAGCTTTCTTT. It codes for CASSEETAFGAFF.

Written as DNA, the CDR3 is TGTGCCAGCAGTCCTCACGGGGACAGGGGTCAGCCCCAGCATTTT. The encoded protein is CASSPHGDRGQPQHF. The chain employs TRBV7-9 and TRBJ1-5; 10 bases line up with TRBD1. V shed 6 bases and J 6 bases; nucleotides not matched to a gene: 8. CDR1 and CDR2 (germline): SEHNR, FQNEAQ (reference sequence). CDR3 size: 15 residues.

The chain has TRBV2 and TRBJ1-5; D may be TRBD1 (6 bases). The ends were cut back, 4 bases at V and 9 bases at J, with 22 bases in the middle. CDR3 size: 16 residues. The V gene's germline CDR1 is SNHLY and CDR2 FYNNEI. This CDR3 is CASSGLGDTVSRPQHF. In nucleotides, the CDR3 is TGTGCCAGCAGTGGGCTCGGGGACACGGTGAGTCGGCCCCAGCATTTT.

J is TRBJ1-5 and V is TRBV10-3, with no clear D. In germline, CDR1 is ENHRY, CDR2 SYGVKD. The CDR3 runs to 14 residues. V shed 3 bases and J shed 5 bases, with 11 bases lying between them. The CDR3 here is CAISEQSQDQPQHF. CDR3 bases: TGTGCCATCAGTGAACAGTCTCAGGATCAGCCCCAGCATTTT.

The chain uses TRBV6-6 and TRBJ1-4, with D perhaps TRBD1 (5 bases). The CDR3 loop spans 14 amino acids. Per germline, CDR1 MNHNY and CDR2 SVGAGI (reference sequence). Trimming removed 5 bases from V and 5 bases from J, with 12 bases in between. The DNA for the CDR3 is TGTGCCAGCAGTAAAGGGGACCCGAATGAAAAACTGTTTTTT. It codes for CASSKGDPNEKLFF.

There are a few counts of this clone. The CDR3 DNA follows: TGTGCCAGCAGCGATACAGGGAGGGGTGAAAAACTGTTTTTT. It encodes CASSDTGRGEKLFF. The chain is built from TRBV9 and TRBJ1-4; tentative D call: TRBD1 (6 bases). Germline values: CDR1 SGDLS, CDR2 YYNGEE. The CDR3 consists of 14 residues. V lost 3 bases and J 7 bases, leaving 13 bases between the germline ends.

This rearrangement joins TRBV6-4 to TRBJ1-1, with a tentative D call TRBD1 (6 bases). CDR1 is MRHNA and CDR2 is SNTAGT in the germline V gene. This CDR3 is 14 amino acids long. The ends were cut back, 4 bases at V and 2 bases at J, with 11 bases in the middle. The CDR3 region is CASSVEGGNTEAFF. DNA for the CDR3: TGTGCCAGCAGTGTTGAGGGGGGTAACACTGAAGCTTTCTTT.

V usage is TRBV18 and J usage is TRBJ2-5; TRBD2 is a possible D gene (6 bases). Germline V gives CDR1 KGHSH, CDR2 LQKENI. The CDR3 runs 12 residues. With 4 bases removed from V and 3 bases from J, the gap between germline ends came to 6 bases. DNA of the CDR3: TGTGCCAGCTCACTAGCGGAAGAGACCCAGTACTTC. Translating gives CASSLAEETQYF. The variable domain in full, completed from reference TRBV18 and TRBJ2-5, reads NAGVMQNPRHLVRRRGQEARLRCSPMKGHSHVYWYRQLPEEGLKFMVYLQKENIIDESGMPKERFSAEFPKEGPSILRIQQVVRGDSAAYFCASSLAEETQYFGPGTRLLVL.

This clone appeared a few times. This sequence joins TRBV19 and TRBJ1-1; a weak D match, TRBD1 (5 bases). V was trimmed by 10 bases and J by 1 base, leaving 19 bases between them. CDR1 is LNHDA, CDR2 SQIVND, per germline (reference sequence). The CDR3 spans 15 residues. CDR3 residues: CATSWGYRGNTEAFF. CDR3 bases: TGTGCCACCTCGTGGGGGTACAGAGGGAACACTGAAGCTTTCTTT.

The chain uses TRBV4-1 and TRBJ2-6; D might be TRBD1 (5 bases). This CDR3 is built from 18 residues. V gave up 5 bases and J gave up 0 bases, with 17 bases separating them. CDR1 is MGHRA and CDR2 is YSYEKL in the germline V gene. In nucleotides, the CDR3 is TGCGCCAGCAGCAACGGACAAAATTTCTACTCTGGGGCCAACGTCCTGACTTTC. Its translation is CASSNGQNFYSGANVLTF.